This T cell receptor (beta chain) was sequenced during a study of response to subunit inactivated influenza vaccine. There are 15 residues in the CDR3. Trimming took off 1 base at V and 2 bases at J, with 9 bases between the two ends. Germline V gene lookup returns CDR1 LGHNA and CDR2 YSLEER. TCRdb recomputed calls from the RT-PCR reads with MiXCR, one row per CDR3 protein. The table records hundreds of thousands of distinct CDR3 sequences, about 12% of them present only once. Sequencing was performed on PBMCs from blood, taken on the day of vaccination. The V gene is TRBV4-3, the J gene TRBJ2-1; either TRBD1 or TRBD2 may supply D (5 bases each). The source of this sequence is a man aged 50 to 59 who received an inactivated influenza vaccine. The CDR3 sequence is CASSQVEGPYNEQFF. CDR3 bases: TGCGCCAGCAGCCAAGTTGAGGGACCCTACAATGAGCAGTTCTTC.